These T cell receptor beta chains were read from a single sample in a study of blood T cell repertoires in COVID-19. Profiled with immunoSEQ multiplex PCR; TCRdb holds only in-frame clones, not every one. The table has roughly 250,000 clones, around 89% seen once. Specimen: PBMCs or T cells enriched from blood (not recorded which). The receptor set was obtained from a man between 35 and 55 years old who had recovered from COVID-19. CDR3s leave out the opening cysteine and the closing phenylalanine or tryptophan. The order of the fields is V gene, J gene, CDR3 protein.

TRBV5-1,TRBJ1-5,ASRAGTDSNQPQH
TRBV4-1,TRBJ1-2,ASSPRTVLYPYT
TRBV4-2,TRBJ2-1,ASSLTNVPGQGYNEQF
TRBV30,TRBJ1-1,AWTGFRGNTEAF
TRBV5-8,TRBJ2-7,ASSFAKRGSDEQY
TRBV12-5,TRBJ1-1,ASGDDRGRTEAF
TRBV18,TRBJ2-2,ASSGGTSGVTGELF
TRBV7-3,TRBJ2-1,ASSLRAGASYNEQF
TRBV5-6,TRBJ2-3,ASSPSWGGTDTQY
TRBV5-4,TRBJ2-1,ASTLGPSGGNNEQF